Each of the 31 T cell receptor beta chains below was sequenced from the same sample in a study of CD8 T cells in ankylosing spondylitis. TCRdb re-analysed the 5' RACE reads in MiXCR, keeping a single row per CDR3 protein. This sample has approximately 240,000 distinct CDR3 sequences, with more than 20% found just once. Material for sequencing was blood, either unsorted or a sorted T cell fraction (not recorded which). These receptor sequences come from a male donor with ankylosing spondylitis or in good health (not recorded which).

The chain uses TRBV24-1 and TRBJ2-1, with 9 bases fitting TRBD1. This CDR3 contains 17 residues. CDR1 KGHDR and CDR2 SFDVKD come from the germline V gene. J was trimmed by 7 bases and V by 3 bases; bases with no gene match: 12. Here the CDR3 reads CATSDNSGTGSVNEQFF. The CDR3 DNA sequence: TGTGCCACCAGTGATAATTCCGGGACAGGGAGTGTTAATGAGCAGTTCTTC.

This clonotype showed up many times. V gene TRBV4-2 combines with J gene TRBJ2-7; D possibly matches TRBD1 or TRBD2 (6 bases each). This CDR3 has 17 residues. Germline V gives CDR1 LGHNA, CDR2 YNFKEQ. Deletions cut 0 bases from V and 0 bases from J, with 15 bases between. CDR3 residues: CASSQEGGSTISYEQYF. For the CDR3, the DNA is TGTGCCAGCAGCCAAGAGGGGGGCTCCACCATCTCCTACGAGCAGTACTTC.

The sample holds many counts of this clonotype. The chain uses TRBV20-1 and TRBJ2-2; 13 nucleotides line up with TRBD2. Trimming cost V 4 bases and J 6 bases; bases outside gene matches: 5. The germline V gene encodes CDR1 DFQATT and CDR2 SNEGSKA (reference sequence). This CDR3 contains 15 residues. CDR3 sequence reads: CSATPGTSGAGELFF. The CDR3, as DNA: TGCAGTGCTACGCCCGGGACTAGCGGGGCCGGGGAGCTGTTTTTT.

The sample holds many counts of this clonotype. The chain links TRBV4-1 to TRBJ1-1; a weak D match, TRBD1 (6 bases). Trimming removed 8 bases at V and 5 bases at J, with 18 bases between. CDR3 length: 14 amino acids. Germline V CDR1 and CDR2: MGHRA, YSYEKL. The DNA of the CDR3 is TGCGCCAGCCGCGGGGGGATGAGGGGGACTGAAGCTTTCTTT. This encodes CASRGGMRGTEAFF.

This sequence joins TRBV5-4 and TRBJ2-7; 8 bases align to TRBD1. CDR1 and CDR2 from the germline V gene are SGHNT and YYREEE (reference sequence). The CDR3 spans 14 residues. The ends lost 4 bases at V and 7 bases at J; junction bases unmatched: 10. The CDR3 nucleotides read TGTGCCAGCAGCCTTGACAGGGGTTCGGGAGAGCAGTACTTC. Protein product: CASSLDRGSGEQYF.

This clonotype occurred a few times. The chain combines TRBV20-1 with TRBJ2-3; 9 nucleotides match TRBD1. Per germline, CDR1 DFQATT and CDR2 SNEGSKA (reference sequence). The V and J ends lost 6 bases and 4 bases, in that order; junction bases with no gene match: 8. The CDR3 contains 14 residues. CDR3 sequence: CSAIRDREADTQYF. CDR3 DNA sequence: TGCAGTGCCATCCGGGACAGGGAGGCAGATACGCAGTATTTT.

About this clonotype: It may be a read error: a sequence one base away is much more abundant. The chain uses TRBV3-1 and TRBJ2-7; TRBD1 matches at 10 bases. From germline, CDR1 is LGHDT and CDR2 YNNKEL (reference sequence). The CDR3 has 17 residues. CDR3 nucleotides: TGTGCCAGCGCCGCCAGGTTGGGGACAGGGGAGTCCTACGAGGAGTACTTC. Translated: CASAARLGTGESYEEYF.

This clonotype was counted a few times. The rearrangement joins TRBV29-1 to TRBJ2-2; TRBD2 matches at 14 bases. The germline V gene encodes CDR1 SQVTM and CDR2 ANQGSEA. The CDR3 spans 15 residues. V lost 7 bases to trimming and J lost 7 bases; unmatched junction nucleotides: 8. The CDR3 DNA reads as TGCAGCGGAACAGAGGGACTAGCGGGGGTCGGGGAGCTGTTTTTT. Amino acids: CSGTEGLAGVGELFF.

The gene calls are TRBV20-1 and TRBJ2-1, with D hard to call. Looked up from germline, CDR1 is DFQATT and CDR2 is SNEGSKA (reference sequence). The CDR3 sequence is 14 residues long. Trimming pared 3 bases from V and 5 bases from J, leaving 14 bases between. CDR3 nucleotides: TGCAGTGCTAGGCAGTCCGACCACAACAATGAGCAGTTCTTC. This encodes CSARQSDHNNEQFF.

This clonotype was seen many times. V usage is TRBV6-5 and J usage is TRBJ1-2; 9 bases map to TRBD1. V lost 3 bases, J lost 2 bases, and 7 bases stayed unmatched. CDR3 size: 16 residues. CDR1 is MNHEY and CDR2 is SVGAGI in the germline V gene. CDR3 DNA: TGTGCCAGCAGTTATTCGGACAGGGGAACGAACTATGGCTACACCTTC. This encodes CASSYSDRGTNYGYTF.

The chain links TRBV2 to TRBJ1-1; no clear D gene. With 6 bases removed from V and 1 base from J, the gap between germline ends came to 12 bases. CDR1 and CDR2 from the germline V gene are SNHLY and FYNNEI. The CDR3 runs to 14 residues. The CDR3 DNA follows: TGTGCCAGCAGACCTTTGGCCTGGAACACTGAAGCTTTCTTT. It yields the protein CASRPLAWNTEAFF.

This clonotype was seen at least ten times. The junction departs from the called germline gene at one end, perhaps through a read error. The genes are TRBV7-7 and TRBJ2-5; TRBD1 matches at 7 bases. Germline V CDR1 and CDR2: SSHAT, FNYEAQ (reference sequence). This CDR3 spans 14 amino acids. The CDR3 region is CASSLTGPGETQYF. DNA for the CDR3: TGTGCTAGCAGCCTGACAGGGCCCGGAGAGACCCAGTACTTC.

Many counts were recorded for this clonotype. V and J are TRBV20-1 and TRBJ2-5; no clear D. Germline CDR1 and CDR2: DFQATT and SNEGSKA (reference sequence). The V end lost 2 bases, the J end lost 5 bases, and 12 bases lay between the germline ends. The CDR3 consists of 13 residues. The CDR3 reads CSARSTYKETQYF. DNA of the CDR3: TGCAGTGCTAGATCAACCTACAAGGAGACCCAGTACTTC.

The chain joins TRBV18 to TRBJ1-1; D uncertain. CDR1 and CDR2 (germline): KGHSH, LQKENI. The CDR3 sequence is 13 residues long. V lost 0 bases and J 5 bases, leaving 7 bases between the germline ends. CDR3 nucleotide sequence: TGTGCCAGCTCACCACCTCCAGGTACTGAAGCTTTCTTT. This encodes CASSPPPGTEAFF.

This clonotype showed up many times. The rearrangement joins TRBV6-5 to TRBJ2-7, with TRBD1 as a possible D gene (6 bases). The CDR3 extends over 16 amino acids. The V end was cut by 2 bases, the J end by 1 base, with 15 bases between. Germline V gene data show CDR1 as MNHEY and CDR2 as SVGAGI. CDR3: CASSYGQGTGSYEQYF. The CDR3 nucleotides read TGTGCCAGCAGTTACGGTCAGGGGACCGGATCCTACGAGCAGTACTTC.

V and J are TRBV7-2 and TRBJ2-1, with D perhaps given as TRBD1 or TRBD2 (7 bases each). The CDR3 runs 16 residues. V lost 5 bases, J lost 6 bases, and 20 bases lay in between. Looked up from germline, CDR1 is SGHTA and CDR2 is FQGNSA. The CDR3: CASSETQGGGRNEQFF. The CDR3 bases are TGTGCCAGCAGCGAGACCCAGGGGGGGGGCCGCAATGAGCAGTTCTTC. The full variable domain, with the rest looked up from reference TRBV7-2 and TRBJ2-1, is GAGVSQSPSNKVTEKGKDVELRCDPISGHTALYWYRQSLGQGLEFLIYFQGNSAPDKSGLPSDRFSAERTGGSVSTLTIQRTQQEDSAVYLCASSETQGGGRNEQFFGPGTRLTVL.

This clonotype was counted only a few times. J is TRBJ1-6 and V is TRBV7-2, with unresolved D. Germline V gene lookup returns CDR1 SGHTA and CDR2 FQGNSA. The CDR3 contains 14 residues. V dropped 4 bases and J dropped 7 bases, with 11 bases sitting between them. CDR3 sequence: CASSSAALNSPLHF. CDR3 nucleotide sequence: TGTGCCAGCAGCTCGGCAGCCCTCAATTCACCCCTCCACTTT.

The genes are TRBV20-1 and TRBJ2-3, with 13 bases matching TRBD2. V was pared by 3 bases and J by 2 bases, with 11 bases of the junction left unmatched. Germline CDR1 is DFQATT and CDR2 is SNEGSKA (reference sequence). The CDR3 spans 18 residues. CDR3 loop: CSASPLAGGPSLTDTQYF. CDR3 in DNA: TGCAGTGCTAGCCCACTAGCGGGGGGGCCATCCCTCACAGATACGCAGTATTTT.

This clonotype was observed many times. This chain uses TRBV10-3 with TRBJ2-7; tentatively, D is TRBD1 (6 bases). Trimming shortened V by 3 bases and J by 5 bases, and 14 bases separated the two germline ends. The CDR3 consists of 14 residues. Germline V gene data show CDR1 as ENHRY and CDR2 as SYGVKD. This chain's CDR3 is CAISEQGKGNEQYF. Written as DNA, the CDR3 is TGTGCCATCAGTGAACAGGGAAAGGGGAACGAGCAGTACTTC.

CDR3 in DNA: TGTGCCAGCAGCCCAAAATACGGGACAACCAGACAAGAGACCCAGTACTTC. Protein sequence: CASSPKYGTTRQETQYF. V gene TRBV5-6 combines with J gene TRBJ2-5; D might be TRBD1 (6 bases). CDR1 SGHDT and CDR2 YYEEEE come from the germline V gene. The V end was cut by 4 bases, the J end by 2 bases, with 21 bases between. This CDR3 spans 17 amino acids.

Ten or more counts support this clonotype. The gene calls are TRBV5-1 and TRBJ2-3; D is perhaps TRBD1 or TRBD2 (5 bases each). The CDR3 loop spans 15 amino acids. Germline loops: CDR1 SGHRS, CDR2 YFSETQ. V shed 3 bases and J shed 8 bases, with 19 bases lying between them. The CDR3 spells CASSWGPGVRVTQYF. The CDR3 DNA is TGCGCCAGCAGCTGGGGACCGGGCGTGAGGGTTACGCAGTATTTT. The whole variable domain, filled in from reference TRBV5-1 and TRBJ2-3, reads KAGVTQTPRYLIKTRGQQVTLSCSPISGHRSVSWYQQTPGQGLQFLFEYFSETQRNKGNFPGRFSGRQFSNSRSEMNVSTLELGDSALYLCASSWGPGVRVTQYFGPGTRLTVL.

This clonotype was seen many times. The J gene is TRBJ1-2, the V gene TRBV6-5, with D uncertain. V was pared by 4 bases and J by 5 bases, with 11 bases between. Per the germline V gene, CDR1 is MNHEY and CDR2 is SVGAGI. This CDR3 has 13 amino acids. CDR3 loop: CASSSAGFYGYTF. CDR3 DNA: TGTGCCAGCAGTTCCGCAGGATTTTATGGCTACACCTTC.

The chain has TRBV20-1 and TRBJ2-1; TRBD2 is a possible D gene (7 bases). This CDR3 comprises 15 residues. The V gene lost 6 bases and the J gene lost 7 bases, with 22 bases spanning the gap. From germline, CDR1 is DFQATT and CDR2 SNEGSKA (reference sequence). In nucleotides, the CDR3 is TGCAGTGCCCTAGACCCCGGGGGGCGACGGAATGAGCAGTTCTTC. This encodes CSALDPGGRRNEQFF.

This sequence joins TRBV6-5 and TRBJ2-7; the match to TRBD1 covers 7 bases. This CDR3 is built from 10 residues. The V gene's germline CDR1 is MNHEY and CDR2 SVGAGI. J lost 6 bases, V lost 8 bases, and 1 base had no gene match. The CDR3 DNA reads as TGTGCCAGCTCAGGGGGCGAGCAGTACTTC. Protein sequence: CASSGGEQYF.

This clonotype was seen many times. This chain uses TRBV12-3 or TRBV12-4 with TRBJ2-1; weak D call: TRBD2 (6 bases). This CDR3 region has 16 residues. V lost 5 bases and J 0 bases, leaving 14 bases between the germline ends. The CDR3 here is CASSPYAGSSYNEQFF. The CDR3 DNA is TGTGCCAGCAGTCCCTATGCGGGGAGCTCCTACAATGAGCAGTTCTTC.

The chain joins TRBV5-5 to TRBJ2-5; 12 positions agree with TRBD2. The CDR3 consists of 15 residues. In germline, CDR1 is SGHKS, CDR2 YYEKEE (reference sequence). With 4 bases clipped from V and 4 bases from J, the junction kept 5 bases outside the gene matches. The DNA of the CDR3 is TGTGCCAGCAGCAAGGGACTAGCGGGCGGAGAGACCCAGTACTTC. It codes for CASSKGLAGGETQYF.

This clonotype was seen ten or more times. The rearrangement uses TRBV20-1 and TRBJ2-3; D gene uncertain. From germline, CDR1 is DFQATT and CDR2 SNEGSKA (reference sequence). The CDR3 totals 15 residues. V was trimmed by 5 bases and J by 0 bases, leaving 15 bases between them. CDR3: CSAPPDRPSTDTQYF. Here the CDR3 DNA reads TGCAGTGCTCCCCCGGACCGTCCTAGCACAGATACGCAGTATTTT.

This clonotype appeared many times. This chain links TRBV20-1 with TRBJ1-2; a weak D match, TRBD1 (5 bases). The germline V and J ends were trimmed by 5 bases and 4 bases, with 11 bases remaining between them. Germline-derived CDR1 and CDR2 are DFQATT and SNEGSKA (reference sequence). The CDR3 consists of 12 residues. CDR3 in DNA: TGCAGTGCTCCCGGGACGGTCTATGGCTACACCTTC. As protein: CSAPGTVYGYTF.

This clonotype has ten or more counts. The chain joins TRBV11-2 to TRBJ2-7; a weak D match, TRBD2 (5 bases). The V and J ends lost 8 bases and 10 bases respectively, with 15 bases between them. The CDR3 contains 11 residues. CDR1 SGHAT and CDR2 FQNNGV come from the germline V gene. This chain's CDR3 is CASGGRLDQYF. CDR3 nucleotides: TGTGCCAGCGGAGGACGGTTAGATCAGTACTTC.

This chain connects TRBV12-3 or TRBV12-4 to TRBJ2-1, with D perhaps matching TRBD1 or TRBD2 (5 bases each). The CDR3 consists of 16 residues. V lost 6 bases, J lost 7 bases, and 22 bases lay in between. CDR3 bases: TGTGCCAGCAGCCGCCGGACATTGGGGGTTGGGAATGAGCAGTTCTTC. Protein product: CASSRRTLGVGNEQFF.

The chain joins TRBV5-1 to TRBJ2-3; 8 nucleotides match TRBD1. The germline CDR1 and CDR2 sequences are SGHRS and YFSETQ. The CDR3 runs to 13 residues. V shed 4 bases and J 7 bases; nucleotides not matched to a gene: 5. CDR3 sequence (DNA): TGCGCCAGCAGCGAGGACAGGGAGTATACGCAGTATTTT. It yields the protein CASSEDREYTQYF.